This is a list of T cell receptor beta chains from one sample in a study of T cell responses to AZD1222 COVID-19 vaccine. This table comes from immunoSEQ multiplex PCR, and its TCRdb copy is limited to in-frame clones, with some not included. The table has about 56,000 clones, 75% to 90% seen once. The source material was peripheral blood, sampled 28 days after the second AZD1222 dose. These receptors were taken from an adult who received the AZD1222 COVID-19 vaccine. The CDR3 runs from the conserved cysteine through the conserved F or W. The D gene is left open where the match is weak. A row's size may be missing; if present it is once, few, many or a size class.

CASRVGTGELFF TGTGCCAGCCGTGTCGGCACCGGGGAGCTGTTTTTT TRBJ2-2 - - TRBV28
CASSQYQGAYGYTF TGCGCCAGCAGCCAATATCAGGGGGCTTATGGCTACACCTTC TRBJ1-2 few TRBD1 TRBV4-1
CSASSTSGGRGDTQYF TGCAGTGCTAGTAGTACGAGCGGGGGTCGGGGAGATACGCAGTATTTT TRBJ2-3 - TRBD2 TRBV20-1
CASSPMMGGTQYF TGTGCCAGCAGTCCGATGATGGGAGGTACGCAGTATTTT TRBJ2-3 - - TRBV7-2
CASSPGTDTQYF TGTGCCAGCTCACCAGGCACAGATACGCAGTATTTT TRBJ2-3 few - TRBV18
CASTPGGRQETQYF TGTGCCAGCACCCCGGGGGGGCGCCAAGAGACCCAGTACTTC TRBJ2-5 once TRBD2 TRBV28
CASSELGAVKETQYF TGTGCCAGCAGTGAACTAGGGGCGGTGAAAGAGACCCAGTACTTC TRBJ2-5 - - TRBV6-1
CASRKGDQGGTEAFF TGTGCCAGCAGAAAAGGGGACCAGGGAGGGACTGAAGCTTTCTTT TRBJ1-1 - - TRBV6-5
CASSAIYTDTQYF TGTGCCAGCAGCGCCATATACACAGATACGCAGTATTTT TRBJ2-3 - - TRBV9
CASSGTGFTGELFF TGCGCCAGCAGCGGGACAGGTTTCACCGGGGAGCTGTTTTTT TRBJ2-2 - TRBD1 TRBV5-1
CASSPPQYSPLHF TGTGCCAGCAGTCCCCCCCAGTATTCACCCCTCCACTTT TRBJ1-6 - - TRBV28
CATRDSNNSPLHF TGCGCCACCCGGGACAGCAATAATTCACCCCTCCACTTT TRBJ1-6 - TRBD1 TRBV5-1
CASSFQGYNSPLHF TGTGCCAGTAGCTTTCAGGGGTATAATTCACCCCTCCACTTT TRBJ1-6 - - TRBV19
CASSGGTGRGEKLFF TGTGCCAGCAGTGGGGGGACAGGGAGAGGAGAAAAACTGTTTTTT TRBJ1-4 - TRBD1 TRBV2
CASSQARQRSGEQYF TGTGCCAGCTCACAGGCTAGACAGCGATCGGGCGAGCAGTACTTC TRBJ2-7 - - TRBV18
CASSPIGRDEQFF TGTGCCAGCTCACCGATAGGGAGAGATGAGCAGTTCTTC TRBJ2-1 - - TRBV18
CASSLERDRGPTDTQYF TGTGCCAGCAGCCTGGAGCGGGACAGGGGACCCACAGATACGCAGTATTTT TRBJ2-3 - TRBD1 TRBV28